The clone carrying this T cell receptor beta chain was recorded only once. What it binds is unknown. These data originate in a study of T cell responses to AZD1222 COVID-19 vaccine. Study conclusions and caveats: Close to half of spike-specific TCRs reportedly recognize unmutated variant regions.

The CDR3 contains 13 residues. The V segment lost 2 bases and the J segment 3 bases; nucleotides outside the gene matches: 1. Germline assignment: CDR1 SGHVS and CDR2 FQNEAQ. Data came from immunoSEQ multiplex PCR; TCRdb stores just in-frame clones and leaves some out. Of more than 100,000 clones listed, about 90% are singletons. The chain has TRBV7-8 and TRBJ2-7; TRBD1 matches at 7 bases. The sequences come from peripheral blood, collected on day 0 of AZD1222 vaccination. This sequence was found in an adult in good health. DNA for the CDR3: TGTGCCAGCAGCTTAAGGGGGCTCTACGAGCAGTACTTC. It yields the protein CASSLRGLYEQYF.